This T cell receptor beta chain was documented in a study of blood T cells in healthy people across ages. General observations from the study: Since the PBMCs were unsorted, naive and antigen-experienced cells could not be conclusively compared.

CDR3 length: 15 amino acids. V lost 2 bases and J lost 7, with 14 bases in between. Germline V gene data show CDR1 as SGHTA and CDR2 as FQGNSA. This clonotype was detected only a few times. The antigen remains undetermined. For the second PCR, which ran for 7 to 11 cycles, a sample-barcoded 5' primer and a J-beta primer mix were used. In TCRdb, the 5' RACE reads were re-called with MiXCR into one record per CDR3 protein. Among 1.5 million to 2 million distinct CDR3 sequences listed, roughly 52% were seen once. The chain links TRBV7-2 to TRBJ2-2; D unresolved. This clonotype originated in a woman in her 40s in good health. The specimen was blood. CDR3 sequence reads: CASSLLGMAGGELFF. The CDR3 bases are TGTGCCAGCAGCTTATTGGGAATGGCTGGCGGGGAGCTGTTTTTT.